One sample yielded the 8 T cell receptor beta chains listed below, sequenced in a study of blood T cell repertoires in COVID-19. TCRdb's copy holds only in-frame clones and misses some; the assay was immunoSEQ multiplex PCR. The sample lists over 90,000 clones, about nine tenths occurring once. The source material was peripheral blood. Receptors originate from an elderly woman in a cohort sampled during active COVID-19.

The CDR3 reads CASSEGQSNQPQHF. The CDR3 DNA is TGTGCCAGCAGTGAAGGGCAGTCCAATCAGCCCCAGCATTTT. The rearrangement uses TRBV2 and TRBJ1-5, with D unresolved. The V gene lost 1 base and the J gene lost 3 bases, with 7 bases spanning the gap. From germline, CDR1 is SNHLY and CDR2 FYNNEI. The CDR3 has 14 residues. Complete variable domain (other parts from reference TRBV2 and TRBJ1-5): EPEVTQTPSHQVTQMGQEVILRCVPISNHLYFYWYRQILGQKVEFLVSFYNNEISEKSEIFDDQFSVERPDGSNFTLKIRSTKLEDSAMYFCASSEGQSNQPQHFGDGTRLSIL.

The chain carries TRBV29-1 and TRBJ2-1; 8 nucleotides match TRBD2. The CDR3 contains 14 residues. Germline CDR1 SQVTM, CDR2 ANQGSEA. After removal of 5 bases from V and 5 bases from J, the junction contained 8 bases not matched to a gene. The CDR3 is CSVPRGGRHNEQFF. The CDR3 coding sequence is TGCAGCGTTCCTAGGGGCGGGAGGCACAATGAGCAGTTCTTC.

The J gene is TRBJ2-7, the V gene TRBV11-1; 10 positions agree with TRBD1. Per the germline V gene, CDR1 is SGHAT and CDR2 is FQDESV (reference sequence). CDR3 length: 16 amino acids. V lost 6 bases to trimming and J lost 1 base; unmatched junction nucleotides: 9. The CDR3 coding sequence is TGTGCCAGCAGTTCTTACGGGACAGGGGCTTCCTACGAGCAGTACTTC. It yields the protein CASSSYGTGASYEQYF.

The genes are TRBV24-1 and TRBJ2-7, with a possible D match to TRBD1 (6 bases). The V end was cut by 4 bases, the J end by 1 base, with 10 bases between. Per the germline V gene, CDR1 is KGHDR and CDR2 is SFDVKD. The CDR3 loop spans 14 amino acids. The CDR3 here is CATSDRGQSYEQYF. CDR3 DNA: TGTGCCACCAGTGACCGCGGACAGTCCTACGAGCAGTACTTC.

This clone occurred a few times. The CDR3 sequence is CASSPPREGGGNQPQHF. The CDR3 DNA reads as TGTGCCAGCAGCCCGCCCAGAGAGGGAGGGGGCAATCAGCCCCAGCATTTT. The chain is built from TRBV28 and TRBJ1-5; the D gene is possibly TRBD1 (5 bases). V dropped 6 bases and J dropped 2 bases, with 20 bases sitting between them. The CDR3 runs to 17 residues. Germline V gene data show CDR1 as MDHEN and CDR2 as SYDVKM.

The genes are TRBV6-5 and TRBJ2-7; the D gene is possibly TRBD2 (6 bases). This CDR3 has 12 residues. Per germline, CDR1 MNHEY and CDR2 SVGAGI. V gave up 6 bases and J gave up 3 bases, with 9 bases separating them. CDR3: CASRGGYYEQYF. DNA of the CDR3: TGTGCCAGCAGGGGGGGTTACTACGAGCAGTACTTC.

J is TRBJ2-5 and V is TRBV14, with 15 bases fitting TRBD2. The junction had 3 bases not matched to a gene; V was cut back by 4 bases and J by 6 bases. The CDR3 extends over 15 amino acids. CDR1 and CDR2 (germline): SGHDN, FVKESK. In DNA, the CDR3 is TGTGCCAGCAGCCGAGGGACTAGCGGGAGGCAGACCCAGTACTTC. Translated: CASSRGTSGRQTQYF.

The V gene is TRBV12-3 or TRBV12-4, the J gene TRBJ1-2; a possible D gene is TRBD1 (6 bases). This CDR3 is built from 13 residues. The V and J ends lost 3 bases and 6 bases respectively, with 11 bases between them. Here the CDR3 DNA reads TGTGCCAGCAGTTTTGTACAGGGTCATGGCTACACCTTC. This gives the protein CASSFVQGHGYTF.